Reported below is one T cell receptor (beta chain). Its antigen is not known. TCRdb's copy holds only in-frame clones and misses some; the assay was immunoSEQ multiplex PCR. This table holds 45,000 or so clones, 60% to 75% found once. This specimen belongs to a study of vaccination effects on CD4 cells after COVID-19. The CDR3 runs 16 residues. The J segment lost 3 bases and the V segment lost 6 bases, leaving 9 bases of the junction unmatched. Germline CDR1 SGHTA, CDR2 FQGNSA. Subsequent to roughly 10 days of culture, CD4+ T cells were isolated. The vaccine given was either BNT162b2 or mRNA-1273, in two doses.

The sample consisted of CD4+ T cells from PBMCs cultured without peptide, taken after COVID-19 vaccination. This TCR came from a human donor who received a COVID-19 vaccine. The genes are TRBV7-2 and TRBJ1-4; 8 bases are shared with TRBD1. The CDR3 region is CASSATGVLANEKLFF. The CDR3 bases are TGTGCCAGCAGTGCGACAGGGGTTTTAGCTAATGAAAAACTGTTTTTT.